This T cell receptor beta chain stems from a study of T cells in Graves' hyperthyroidism and ophthalmopathy. Notes on the study in general: Patients with ophthalmopathy were separated from those with stable hyperthyroidism by a 13 V-J model.

Regions amplified from RNA transcripts were the TCR beta CDR3 regions. The primer set for the first-round RT-PCR of the TCR CDR3 was HTBI. In TCRdb, the multiplex PCR reads were re-called with MiXCR into one record per CDR3 protein. This table has about 410,000 distinct CDR3 sequences, roughly 14% appearing once. In its sample, this clonotype was seen many times. Its specificity is unknown. The sequencing sample was made of blood. The receptor comes from a man younger than 30 with Graves' ophthalmopathy.

The CDR3 DNA follows: TGTGCCAGCAGTCCCCAAGCCGGGACGCTAGGTTTCAATGAGCAGTTCTTC. It translates to CASSPQAGTLGFNEQFF. V gene TRBV28 combines with J gene TRBJ2-1; D could derive from TRBD1 or TRBD2 (5 bases each). The CDR3 is 17 residues long. Germline CDR1 reads MDHEN; CDR2 reads SYDVKM. V shed 5 bases and J shed 6 bases, with 23 bases lying between them.